One and the same sample provided the 18 T cell receptor beta chains below, sequenced in a study of T cell responses to AZD1222 COVID-19 vaccine. Produced via immunoSEQ multiplex PCR; TCRdb's table is partial and in-frame only. The data show about 130,000 clones, around nine tenths seen once. Source: peripheral blood, taken on day 0 of AZD1222 vaccination. These receptors were taken from an adult in good health.

The CDR3 nucleotides are TGTGCCAGCAGTTTAGGTCCAGATGGCTACGAGCAGTACTTC. Its translation is CASSLGPDGYEQYF. The chain couples TRBV27 to TRBJ2-7; D is ambiguous. The CDR3 is 14 residues long. Looked up from germline, CDR1 is MNHEY and CDR2 is SMNVEV (reference sequence). V was trimmed by 2 bases and J by 3 bases, leaving 11 bases between them.

The V gene is TRBV6-2 or TRBV6-3, the J gene TRBJ1-2; 7 bases map to TRBD1. With 5 bases clipped from V and 4 bases from J, the junction kept 4 bases outside the gene matches. CDR1 is MNHEY and CDR2 is SVGEGT in the germline V gene. The CDR3 loop spans 13 amino acids. The CDR3 is CASSLDRAYGYTF. CDR3 nucleotide sequence: TGTGCCAGCAGTCTAGACAGGGCCTATGGCTACACCTTC.

The V call is TRBV6-5, the J call TRBJ1-2; no firm D call. V was cut by 5 bases and J by 8 bases, with 15 bases left in between. Germline V CDR1 and CDR2: MNHEY, SVGAGI. The CDR3 loop spans 13 amino acids. The CDR3 DNA follows: TGTGCCAGCAGTCCCTCACAAGGGTGGGGCTACACCTTC. Translated, it gives CASSPSQGWGYTF.

The chain employs TRBV4-3 and TRBJ1-3, with D unclear. CDR3 length equals 16 residues. V lost 0 bases and J lost 0, with 9 bases in between. Germline V gene sequence: CDR1 LGHNA, CDR2 YSLEER. The chain's CDR3 is CASSQEWPSSGNTIYF. CDR3 nucleotide sequence: TGCGCCAGCAGCCAAGAGTGGCCGAGCTCTGGAAACACCATATATTTT.

This rearrangement joins TRBV6-5 to TRBJ2-7, with 9 bases fitting TRBD1. V lost 6 bases and J lost 7; bases outside the gene matches: 7. CDR3 length: 13 amino acids. In germline, CDR1 is MNHEY, CDR2 SVGAGI. Here the CDR3 reads CASRIGTGKEQYF. Here the CDR3 DNA reads TGTGCCAGCAGGATCGGGACAGGGAAAGAGCAGTACTTC.

The chain couples TRBV6-6 to TRBJ2-7; TRBD1 agrees at 10 bases. CDR3 length: 18 amino acids. V was pared by 5 bases and J by 1 base, with 14 bases of the junction left unmatched. Germline loops: CDR1 MNHNY, CDR2 SVGAGI (reference sequence). For the CDR3, the DNA is TGTGCCAGCAGTCAATCCGGGACAGGGGCACCTTCTTCCTACGAGCAGTACTTC. This gives the protein CASSQSGTGAPSSYEQYF.

The V gene is TRBV11-2, the J gene TRBJ1-4; D possibly corresponds to TRBD1 (6 bases). Germline values: CDR1 SGHAT, CDR2 FQNNGV. Trimming removed 4 bases from V and 0 bases from J, with 15 bases in between. The CDR3 is 17 residues long. In nucleotides, the CDR3 is TGTGCCAGCAGCTCCCTAGGGGGTTTTGCAACTAATGAAAAACTGTTTTTT. It encodes CASSSLGGFATNEKLFF.

The chain has TRBV14 and TRBJ1-4, with no clear D. The CDR3 is made up of 12 amino acids. Trimming took off 3 bases at V and 7 bases at J, with 6 bases between the two ends. Germline V gene lookup returns CDR1 SGHDN and CDR2 FVKESK. As DNA, the CDR3 is TGTGCCAGCAGCCAGGGATTTGAAAAACTGTTTTTT. As protein: CASSQGFEKLFF.

The J gene is TRBJ1-4, the V gene TRBV18; D is unresolved. The V gene lost 2 bases and the J gene lost 6 bases, with 13 bases spanning the gap. The length of the CDR3 is 15 residues. CDR1 KGHSH and CDR2 LQKENI come from the germline V gene. CDR3 sequence reads: CASSPRQDRDEKLFF. CDR3 DNA: TGTGCCAGCTCACCAAGGCAGGATCGGGATGAAAAACTGTTTTTT.

The chain recombines TRBV5-4 with TRBJ1-3; D remains ambiguous. With 0 bases removed from V and 4 bases from J, the gap between germline ends came to 11 bases. The CDR3 sequence is 15 residues long. CDR1 is SGHNT, CDR2 YYREEE, per germline (reference sequence). CDR3 region: CASSLGQDPGNTIYF. CDR3 DNA: TGTGCCAGCAGCTTGGGGCAGGATCCAGGAAACACCATATATTTT.

This chain connects TRBV19 to TRBJ1-5, with a possible D match to TRBD1 (5 bases). The V gene lost 6 bases and the J gene lost 6 bases, with 15 bases spanning the gap. Germline V gene lookup returns CDR1 LNHDA and CDR2 SQIVND (reference sequence). This CDR3 is built from 14 residues. As DNA, the CDR3 is TGTGCCAGTAGGGTGGGGACGGCGGGTCAGCCCCAGCATTTT. Protein sequence: CASRVGTAGQPQHF.

In DNA, the CDR3 is TGCAGCGTTGAGCGGGGGCCTGAGACCCAGTACTTC. Its translation: CSVERGPETQYF. V and J are TRBV29-1 and TRBJ2-5, with D perhaps matching TRBD2 (7 bases). Trimming took off 3 bases at V and 5 bases at J, with 10 bases between the two ends. Germline V gene sequence: CDR1 SQVTM, CDR2 ANQGSEA. This CDR3 has 12 amino acids.

V is TRBV7-2 and J is TRBJ1-5; D is unresolved. CDR1 is SGHTA, CDR2 FQGNSA, per germline. Deletions cut 7 bases from V and 2 bases from J, with 12 bases between. The CDR3 covers 14 residues. As DNA, the CDR3 is TGTGCCAGCACCCACCTCTGGGGCAATCAGCCCCAGCATTTT. Translation: CASTHLWGNQPQHF.

V is TRBV10-3 and J is TRBJ1-1; D gene ambiguous. Germline V gives CDR1 ENHRY, CDR2 SYGVKD. The CDR3 spans 13 residues. V was shortened by 2 bases and J by 1 base, with 5 bases between the two germline ends. The CDR3 bases are TGTGCCATCAGTGAGGCGAGGAACACTGAAGCTTTCTTT. The encoded protein is CAISEARNTEAFF.

The chain employs TRBV7-9 and TRBJ1-6; possibly TRBD1 for D (6 bases). V was shortened by 5 bases and J by 6 bases, with 11 bases between the two germline ends. Per the germline V gene, CDR1 is SEHNR and CDR2 is FQNEAQ (reference sequence). The CDR3 contains 14 residues. The CDR3 region is CASSTDRINSPLHF. CDR3 coding DNA: TGTGCCAGCAGCACTGACAGGATTAATTCACCCCTCCACTTT.

The chain carries TRBV5-6 and TRBJ2-5; D possibly uses TRBD1 or TRBD2 (7 bases each). This CDR3 has 15 amino acids. Deletions cut 1 base from V and 0 bases from J, with 10 bases between. The V gene's germline CDR1 is SGHDT and CDR2 YYEEEE. CDR3 in DNA: TGTGCCAGCAGCTTGCCAGGGGGGGACCAAGAGACCCAGTACTTC. It is translated as CASSLPGGDQETQYF. The whole variable domain, filled in from reference TRBV5-6 and TRBJ2-5, reads DAGVTQSPTHLIKTRGQQVTLRCSPKSGHDTVSWYQQALGQGPQFIFQYYEEEERQRGNFPDRFSGHQFPNYSSELNVNALLLGDSALYLCASSLPGGDQETQYFGPGTRLLVL.

The V and J genes are TRBV10-3 and TRBJ2-1; 8 nucleotides agree with TRBD2. Per the germline V gene, CDR1 is ENHRY and CDR2 is SYGVKD. J was trimmed by 3 bases and V by 9 bases; bases with no gene match: 7. The CDR3 covers 14 residues. The CDR3 loop reads CAIRPGLGYNEQFF. The DNA for the CDR3 is TGTGCCATTCGGCCGGGACTAGGCTACAATGAGCAGTTCTTC.

The chain joins TRBV7-9 to TRBJ2-7, with D perhaps TRBD2 (5 bases). The CDR3 contains 14 residues. CDR1 is SEHNR and CDR2 is FQNEAQ in the germline V gene (reference sequence). Trimming took off 3 bases at V and 3 bases at J, with 12 bases between the two ends. The CDR3 here is CASSFGGAFYEQYF. The CDR3 nucleotides are TGTGCCAGCAGCTTCGGAGGAGCGTTCTACGAGCAGTACTTC.